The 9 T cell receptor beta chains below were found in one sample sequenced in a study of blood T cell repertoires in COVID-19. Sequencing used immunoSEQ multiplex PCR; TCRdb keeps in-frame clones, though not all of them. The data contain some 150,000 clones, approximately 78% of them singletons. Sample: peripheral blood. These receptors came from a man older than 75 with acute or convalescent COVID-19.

This CDR3 is CASSPPRPNLETQYF. The CDR3 nucleotides are TGTGCCAGCTCACCACCGCGCCCTAACCTGGAGACCCAGTACTTC. The chain employs TRBV18 and TRBJ2-5; D uncertain. V was clipped by 0 bases and J by 5 bases, with 13 bases between them. Per the germline V gene, CDR1 is KGHSH and CDR2 is LQKENI. The CDR3 loop spans 15 amino acids.

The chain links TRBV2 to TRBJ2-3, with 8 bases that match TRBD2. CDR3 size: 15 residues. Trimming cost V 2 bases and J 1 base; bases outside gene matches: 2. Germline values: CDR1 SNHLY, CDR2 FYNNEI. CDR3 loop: CASSEWRGGTDTQYF. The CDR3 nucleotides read TGTGCCAGCAGTGAATGGCGGGGGGGCACAGATACGCAGTATTTT.

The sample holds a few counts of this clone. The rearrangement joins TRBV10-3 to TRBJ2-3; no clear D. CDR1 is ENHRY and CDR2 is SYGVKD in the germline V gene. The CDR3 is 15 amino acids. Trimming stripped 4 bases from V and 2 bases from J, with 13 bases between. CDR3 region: CAISGGRSNTDTQYF. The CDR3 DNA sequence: TGTGCCATCAGTGGCGGCAGAAGTAACACAGATACGCAGTATTTT.

This CDR3 is CASRLGTDGYTF. The CDR3 DNA sequence: TGTGCCAGCAGGCTCGGGACAGATGGCTACACCTTC. V and J are TRBV6-6 and TRBJ1-2, with 7 bases fitting TRBD1. The V segment lost 6 bases and the J segment 6 bases; nucleotides outside the gene matches: 4. The V gene's germline CDR1 is MNHNY and CDR2 SVGAGI (reference sequence). This CDR3 has 12 residues.

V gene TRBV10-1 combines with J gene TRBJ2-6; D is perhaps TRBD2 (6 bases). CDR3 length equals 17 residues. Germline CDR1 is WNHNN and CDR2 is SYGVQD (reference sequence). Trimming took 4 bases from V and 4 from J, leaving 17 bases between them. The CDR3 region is CASSGQTGASGANVLTF. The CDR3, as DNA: TGCGCCAGCAGTGGACAGACGGGAGCTTCGGGGGCCAACGTCCTGACTTTC.

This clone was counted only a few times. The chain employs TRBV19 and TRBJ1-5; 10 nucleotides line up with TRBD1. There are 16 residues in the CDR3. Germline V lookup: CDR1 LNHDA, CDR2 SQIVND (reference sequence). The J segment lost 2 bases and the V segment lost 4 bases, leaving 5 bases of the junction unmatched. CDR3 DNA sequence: TGTGCCAGTAGTACGACAGGGGGCTCTGGCAATCAGCCCCAGCATTTT. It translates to CASSTTGGSGNQPQHF.

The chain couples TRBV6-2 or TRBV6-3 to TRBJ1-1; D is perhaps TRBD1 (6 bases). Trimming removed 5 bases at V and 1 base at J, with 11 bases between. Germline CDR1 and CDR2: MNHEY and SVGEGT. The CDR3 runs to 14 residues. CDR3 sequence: CASSEDSPNTEAFF. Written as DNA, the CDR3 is TGTGCCAGCAGTGAGGACAGTCCGAACACTGAAGCTTTCTTT.

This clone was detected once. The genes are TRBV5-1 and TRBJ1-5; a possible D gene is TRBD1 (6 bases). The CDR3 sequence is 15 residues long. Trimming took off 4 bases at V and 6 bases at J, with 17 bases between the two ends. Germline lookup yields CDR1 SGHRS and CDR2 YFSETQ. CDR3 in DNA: TGCGCCAGCAGCGACGGGACACCTGGGGGTCAGCCCCAGCATTTT. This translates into CASSDGTPGGQPQHF.

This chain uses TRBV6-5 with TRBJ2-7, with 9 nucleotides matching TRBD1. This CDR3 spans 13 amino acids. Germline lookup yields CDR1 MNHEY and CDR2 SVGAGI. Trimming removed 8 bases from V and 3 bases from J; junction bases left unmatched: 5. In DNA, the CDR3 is TGTGCCAGCCTAGGACAGGGGAACTACGAGCAGTACTTC. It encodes CASLGQGNYEQYF.